Listed below are T cell receptor beta chains from one sample, sequenced in a study of CD8 T cells in Susac syndrome. Using its own MiXCR run on the immunoSEQ multiplex PCR reads, TCRdb lists one record per CDR3 protein. The sample holds approximately 94,000 distinct CDR3 sequences, about 95% seen once. Sequencing was carried out using CD8+ T cells from PBMCs. The receptor source for this set is a human donor with Susac syndrome. Both conserved end residues are part of each CDR3. A D gene is named only where the DNA matches it firmly. Size tells how often a clone was seen (once, few, many) or the class of an expanded clone, and some rows leave it out.

V gene	D gene	J gene	clone size	CDR3 DNA	CDR3 protein
TRBV28	NA	TRBJ1-4	NA	TGTGCCAGCAGTTTAGGGGTCAGCCCTTCACTTAATGAAAAACTGTTTTTT	CASSLGVSPSLNEKLFF
TRBV4-2	NA	TRBJ1-4	NA	TGTGCCAGCAGCCAAGATAGGCAAACTGAAAAACTGTTTTTT	CASSQDRQTEKLFF
TRBV5-6	NA	TRBJ2-1	NA	TGTGCCAGCAGCTTTGCAGGTCTATACAATGAGCAGTTCTTC	CASSFAGLYNEQFF
TRBV5-1	NA	TRBJ2-5	NA	TGCGCCACCCGAACTGCAGGGGACGTCACACCATCCGGTGACCAAGAGACCCAGTACTTC	CATRTAGDVTPSGDQETQYF
TRBV7-9	TRBD2	TRBJ2-5	NA	TGTGCCAGCAGACCCGACACTAGCGGAGAGACCCAGTACTTC	CASRPDTSGETQYF
TRBV7-9	NA	TRBJ2-5	NA	TGTGCCAGCAGCTCCCCCGAGGGCGACGAGACCCAGTACTTC	CASSSPEGDETQYF
TRBV25-1	NA	TRBJ1-1	NA	TGTGCCAGCAGTGAATCGGCGAACACTGAAGCTTTCTTT	CASSESANTEAFF
TRBV2	TRBD2	TRBJ2-1	NA	TGTGCCAGCTCTGAAGCGGGAGTCTCCTACAATGAGCAGTTCTTC	CASSEAGVSYNEQFF
TRBV20-1	NA	TRBJ2-1	NA	TGCAGTGCCGACCCAGCCTACAATGAGCAGTTCTTC	CSADPAYNEQFF
TRBV23-1	TRBD1	TRBJ1-2	NA	TGCGCCAGCAGGATTCTAAACACGCAGACAGGGAACTATGGCTACACCTTC	CASRILNTQTGNYGYTF
TRBV2	TRBD2	TRBJ2-5	NA	TGTGCCAGCAGTGCCCGGGAGGGGGGTCAAGAGACCCAGTACTTC	CASSAREGGQETQYF
TRBV5-1	NA	TRBJ2-5	NA	TGCGCCAGCAGCTTGCCAACCGGGACGGCCCTTCAAGAGACCCAGTACTTC	CASSLPTGTALQETQYF
TRBV29-1	NA	TRBJ2-7	NA	TGCAGCGTTGTAAGCGGAAGAGACTACGAGCAGTACTTC	CSVVSGRDYEQYF
TRBV29-1	NA	TRBJ1-2	few	TGCAGCGTTGAGGTCAGGCCCTATGGCTACACCTTC	CSVEVRPYGYTF